This T cell receptor beta chain is from a study of T cell clonality in common variable immunodeficiency. From germline, CDR1 is SGHRS and CDR2 YFSETQ. The V end lost 0 bases, the J end lost 4 bases, and 7 bases lay between the germline ends. This CDR3 region has 13 residues. This clone was observed at least ten times. The CDR3 end is not reached by the read, which stops 3 residues before it; the germline J gene fills it in. TCRdb's copy holds only in-frame clones and misses some; the assay was immunoSEQ multiplex PCR. The sample yields tens of thousands of clones, without any singletons. The TCR sequence derives from a person between 18 and 75 years old in good health. Sequenced input: peripheral blood mononuclear cells. This chain uses TRBV5-1 with TRBJ1-2; no clear D gene. The CDR3 here is CASSLAQRYGYTF. CDR3 DNA, as far as it was read: TGCGCCAGCAGCTTGGCCCAGCGCTATGGC. Combining the CDR3 with reference TRBV5-1 and TRBJ1-2 gives the whole variable domain KAGVTQTPRYLIKTRGQQVTLSCSPISGHRSVSWYQQTPGQGLQFLFEYFSETQRNKGNFPGRFSGRQFSNSRSEMNVSTLELGDSALYLCASSLAQRYGYTFGSGTRLTVV.